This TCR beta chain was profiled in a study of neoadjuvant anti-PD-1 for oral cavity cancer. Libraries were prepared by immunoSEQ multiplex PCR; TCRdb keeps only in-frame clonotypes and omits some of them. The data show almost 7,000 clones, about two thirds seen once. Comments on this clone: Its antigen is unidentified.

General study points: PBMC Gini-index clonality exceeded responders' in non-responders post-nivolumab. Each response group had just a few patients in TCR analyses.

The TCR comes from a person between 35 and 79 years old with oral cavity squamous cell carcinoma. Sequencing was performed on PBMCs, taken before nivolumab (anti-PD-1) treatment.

Written as DNA, the CDR3 is TGTGCCAGCAGCCTGCGCAGGGGAGACCACTCTGGAAACACCATATATTTT. It codes for CASSLRRGDHSGNTIYF. The chain carries TRBV7-2 and TRBJ1-3; D is perhaps TRBD1 (6 bases). The V end lost 5 bases, the J end lost 0 bases, and 17 bases lay between the germline ends. The CDR3 runs 17 residues. The germline CDR1 and CDR2 sequences are SGHTA and FQGNSA.